The 28 T cell receptor beta chains below all came from one sample that was sequenced in a study of T cell responses to AZD1222 COVID-19 vaccine. The data were produced by immunoSEQ multiplex PCR, yet TCRdb's version contains in-frame clones alone and is incomplete. The sample records 120,000 to 150,000 clones, around 90% being singletons. This specimen consisted of peripheral blood, obtained on day 0 of AZD1222 vaccination. All receptors come from an adult in good health.

J is TRBJ2-6 and V is TRBV7-2; a weak D match, TRBD1 (5 bases). In germline, CDR1 is SGHTA, CDR2 FQGNSA. The CDR3 is made up of 14 amino acids. The germline V and J ends were trimmed by 6 bases and 1 base, with 7 bases remaining between them. The CDR3 loop is CASRAGSGANVLTF. CDR3 bases: TGTGCCAGCAGGGCAGGGTCTGGGGCCAACGTCCTGACTTTC.

J is TRBJ1-4 and V is TRBV7-8; 8 bases line up with TRBD1. From germline, CDR1 is SGHVS and CDR2 FQNEAQ. This CDR3 comprises 15 residues. V trimming: 4 bases; J trimming: 11 bases; junction bases outside the gene matches: 12. This CDR3 is CASSSDGQGAWKLFF. The CDR3 region has the DNA TGTGCCAGCAGCTCAGACGGACAGGGTGCTTGGAAACTGTTTTTT.

The V call is TRBV19, the J call TRBJ1-2; 7 bases map to TRBD1. Trimming took 2 bases from V and 2 from J; bases not matched to a gene: 5. Germline CDR1 reads LNHDA; CDR2 reads SQIVND (reference sequence). This CDR3 region has 15 residues. The CDR3 DNA reads as TGTGCCAGTAGTATAACAGGGGTCGGAAACTATGGCTACACCTTC. Its protein product is CASSITGVGNYGYTF. Complete variable domain (other parts from reference TRBV19 and TRBJ1-2): DGGITQSPKYLFRKEGQNVTLSCEQNLNHDAMYWYRQDPGQGLRLIYYSQIVNDFQKGDIAEGYSVSREKKESFPLTVTSAQKNPTAFYLCASSITGVGNYGYTFGSGTRLTVV.

The chain recombines TRBV7-9 with TRBJ1-1; no firm D call. The germline gives CDR1 SEHNR, CDR2 FQNEAQ (reference sequence). Between the trimmed V and J ends, which lost 1 base and 0 bases, there was a span of 12 bases. The CDR3 has 16 residues. The CDR3 region is CASSLGTASMNTEAFF. The CDR3, as DNA: TGTGCCAGCAGCTTAGGGACGGCTTCCATGAACACTGAAGCTTTCTTT.

The chain links TRBV5-1 to TRBJ2-7; 9 positions agree with TRBD2. CDR1 is SGHRS and CDR2 is YFSETQ in the germline V gene. V was clipped by 4 bases and J by 3 bases; unmatched bases: 5. The CDR3 totals 14 residues. The CDR3 region is CASSVGLAGYEQYF. The CDR3 region has the DNA TGCGCCAGCAGCGTGGGACTAGCTGGCTACGAGCAGTACTTC.

The genes are TRBV9 and TRBJ2-2; 8 bases are shared with TRBD2. With V trimmed by 3 bases and J by 4 bases, 8 bases remained unmatched. Germline values: CDR1 SGDLS, CDR2 YYNGEE. The CDR3 is 16 residues long. CDR3: CASSAPAGVLTGELFF. The CDR3 DNA reads as TGTGCCAGCAGCGCCCCAGCGGGGGTTCTCACCGGGGAGCTGTTTTTT.

This rearrangement joins TRBV15 to TRBJ2-3, with D maybe TRBD2 (5 bases). The V and J ends lost 3 bases and 2 bases respectively, with 12 bases between them. Germline lookup yields CDR1 LNHNV and CDR2 YYDKDF (reference sequence). The CDR3 length is 15 residues. CDR3 residues: CATSRATSATDTQYF. The CDR3 coding sequence is TGTGCCACCAGCAGGGCCACTAGTGCCACAGATACGCAGTATTTT.

This chain links TRBV4-1 with TRBJ1-5, with D hard to call. CDR1 MGHRA and CDR2 YSYEKL come from the germline V gene. The V end was cut by 0 bases, the J end by 5 bases, with 8 bases between. This CDR3 is built from 14 residues. The DNA of the CDR3 is TGCGCCAGCAGCCAAGATCTTTTGTATCAGCCCCAGCATTTT. It yields the protein CASSQDLLYQPQHF.

In nucleotides, the CDR3 is TGTGCCACCAGTGATCCGGGGACTAGCGGGACCTACGAGCAGTACTTC. This gives the protein CATSDPGTSGTYEQYF. The chain combines TRBV24-1 with TRBJ2-7; 13 nucleotides line up with TRBD2. This CDR3 is 16 amino acids long. V dropped 3 bases and J dropped 2; count of bases not matched to a gene: 3. Germline loops: CDR1 KGHDR, CDR2 SFDVKD.

The chain employs TRBV6-5 and TRBJ2-7; TRBD2 matches 10 bases. The V gene end was trimmed by 2 bases and the J gene end by 2 bases; junction bases not matched to a gene: 0. This CDR3 has 14 amino acids. The germline V gene encodes CDR1 MNHEY and CDR2 SVGAGI. CDR3 sequence reads: CASSYSGRAYEQYF. The CDR3, as DNA: TGTGCCAGCAGTTACAGCGGGAGGGCCTACGAGCAGTACTTC.

The chain recombines TRBV5-6 with TRBJ1-1; D not certain. The CDR3 extends over 17 amino acids. V lost 0 bases and J 6 bases, leaving 21 bases between the germline ends. Germline lookup yields CDR1 SGHDT and CDR2 YYEEEE. The CDR3 is CASSLANAPGEDSEAFF. The CDR3, as DNA: TGTGCCAGCAGCTTGGCCAACGCTCCAGGAGAAGACTCTGAAGCTTTCTTT.

The chain couples TRBV6-1 to TRBJ2-4; 13 bases agree with TRBD2. The trim removed 3 bases at V and 0 bases at J, leaving 8 bases unmatched. The V gene's germline CDR1 is MNHNS and CDR2 SASEGT. CDR3 length: 19 residues. The CDR3 sequence: CASSDGLAGVLLAKNIQYF. The CDR3 DNA reads as TGTGCCAGCAGTGACGGACTAGCGGGGGTCCTCCTAGCCAAAAACATTCAGTACTTC.

This rearrangement joins TRBV28 to TRBJ2-1, with D unresolved. CDR1 and CDR2 from the germline V gene are MDHEN and SYDVKM. The ends were cut back, 6 bases at V and 1 base at J, with 13 bases in the middle. This CDR3 spans 15 amino acids. DNA for the CDR3: TGTGCCAGCAGCTCCGACGGTATGTCCTACAATGAGCAGTTCTTC. Amino acid sequence: CASSSDGMSYNEQFF.

This chain links TRBV6-5 with TRBJ1-2, with 8 bases fitting TRBD1. This CDR3 is built from 13 residues. Looked up from germline, CDR1 is MNHEY and CDR2 is SVGAGI. J lost 3 bases, V lost 10 bases, and 7 bases had no gene match. The CDR3 here is CATGQGVYYGYTF. The CDR3 DNA reads as TGTGCCACCGGACAGGGCGTGTACTATGGCTACACCTTC.

The chain employs TRBV30 and TRBJ2-2; TRBD1 matches 11 bases. Losses at the gene ends were 2 bases for V and 4 bases for J; bases not matched to a gene: 9. Germline CDR1 GTSNPN, CDR2 SVGIG (reference sequence). The CDR3 covers 17 residues. This chain's CDR3 is CAWSIFAGTGGTGELFF. The CDR3 DNA sequence: TGTGCCTGGAGTATATTTGCCGGGACAGGGGGCACCGGGGAGCTGTTTTTT.

V gene TRBV2 combines with J gene TRBJ1-6; D unresolved. The CDR3 sequence is 15 residues long. Deletions cut 2 bases from V and 7 bases from J, with 12 bases between. CDR1 is SNHLY and CDR2 is FYNNEI in the germline V gene. The chain's CDR3 is CASSERRFGNSPLHF. The CDR3 coding sequence is TGTGCCAGCAGTGAACGGAGGTTTGGAAATTCACCCCTCCACTTT.

The chain links TRBV6-6 to TRBJ1-2; D ambiguous. Germline CDR1 reads MNHNY; CDR2 reads SVGAGI (reference sequence). The CDR3 runs to 12 residues. Trimming left V 5 bases short and J 4 bases short, with 8 bases between. The CDR3 nucleotides are TGTGCCAGCAGTACATTAGGCTATGGCTACACCTTC. This translates into CASSTLGYGYTF.

This chain joins TRBV6-2 or TRBV6-3 and TRBJ2-7; 9 bases align to TRBD1. This CDR3 region has 15 residues. CDR1 MNHEY and CDR2 SVGEGT come from the germline V gene. V shed 4 bases, J shed 6 bases, and the junction held 10 bases outside the gene matches. CDR3 protein: CASSFSGTGSTEQYF. The CDR3, as DNA: TGTGCCAGCAGTTTCTCCGGGACAGGGAGCACCGAGCAGTACTTC.

This sequence joins TRBV19 and TRBJ1-5; 7 positions agree with TRBD1. The CDR3 has 13 amino acids. Looked up from germline, CDR1 is LNHDA and CDR2 is SQIVND (reference sequence). With V trimmed by 5 bases and J by 5 bases, 3 bases remained unmatched. CDR3 sequence reads: CASSWDRHQPQHF. For the CDR3, the DNA is TGTGCCAGTAGTTGGGACAGACATCAGCCCCAGCATTTT.

This sequence joins TRBV18 and TRBJ2-2; 7 bases agree with TRBD1. The CDR3 runs to 16 residues. Germline CDR1 KGHSH, CDR2 LQKENI. V gave up 3 bases and J gave up 6 bases; unmatched junction bases: 10. The CDR3 spells CASSPIGQEAAGELFF. The CDR3, as DNA: TGTGCCAGCTCACCCATCGGACAGGAGGCAGCCGGGGAGCTGTTTTTT. The complete variable domain, with remaining parts taken from reference TRBV18 and TRBJ2-2, reads NAGVMQNPRHLVRRRGQEARLRCSPMKGHSHVYWYRQLPEEGLKFMVYLQKENIIDESGMPKERFSAEFPKEGPSILRIQQVVRGDSAAYFCASSPIGQEAAGELFFGEGSRLTVL.

V usage is TRBV11-3 and J usage is TRBJ2-1, with D possibly being TRBD2 (6 bases). Deletions cut 5 bases from V and 0 bases from J, with 11 bases between. The CDR3 totals 15 residues. Germline V CDR1 and CDR2: SGHNT, YENEEA. CDR3 nucleotide sequence: TGTGCCAGCAGCAAGGCGGGAAACTCCTACAATGAGCAGTTCTTC. The encoded protein is CASSKAGNSYNEQFF. Filled out from reference TRBV11-3 and TRBJ2-1, the complete variable domain reads EAGVVQSPRYKIIEKKQPVAFWCNPISGHNTLYWYLQNLGQGPELLIRYENEEAVDDSQLPKDRFSAERLKGVDSTLKIQPAELGDSAVYLCASSKAGNSYNEQFFGPGTRLTVL.

The genes are TRBV19 and TRBJ1-2; TRBD1 aligns across 9 bases. This CDR3 region has 14 residues. Germline CDR1 and CDR2: LNHDA and SQIVND (reference sequence). V shed 6 bases, J shed 8 bases, and the junction held 10 bases outside the gene matches. As DNA, the CDR3 is TGTGCCAGTAGCCATACAGGGGGCGGTGGAGGCTACACCTTC. Residues: CASSHTGGGGGYTF.

The chain joins TRBV19 to TRBJ2-1, with D perhaps TRBD1 or TRBD2 (5 bases each). The CDR3 spans 15 residues. Trimming took 4 bases from V and 8 from J, leaving 18 bases between them. Germline V gene data show CDR1 as LNHDA and CDR2 as SQIVND (reference sequence). The CDR3 spells CASSRGTVTMDEQFF. The CDR3 DNA reads TGTGCCAGTAGTAGGGGGACGGTTACTATGGATGAGCAGTTCTTC.

The V and J genes are TRBV11-3 and TRBJ2-7; tentatively, D is TRBD1 or TRBD2 (5 bases each). V lost 5 bases to trimming and J lost 1 base, with 9 bases between them. This CDR3 has 13 residues. Per germline, CDR1 SGHNT and CDR2 YENEEA. The CDR3 loop is CASSGGYSYEQYF. The CDR3 nucleotides are TGTGCCAGCAGCGGGGGATATTCCTACGAGCAGTACTTC. Using reference TRBV11-3 and TRBJ2-7 for the parts outside the CDR3, the full variable domain is EAGVVQSPRYKIIEKKQPVAFWCNPISGHNTLYWYLQNLGQGPELLIRYENEEAVDDSQLPKDRFSAERLKGVDSTLKIQPAELGDSAVYLCASSGGYSYEQYFGPGTRLTVT.

The V gene is TRBV4-3, the J gene TRBJ1-6; weak D call: TRBD1 (5 bases). Per germline, CDR1 LGHNA and CDR2 YSLEER. V lost 3 bases to trimming and J lost 9 bases, with 12 bases between them. The CDR3 has 14 residues. This CDR3 reads CASSHSHQGSPLHF. The CDR3 bases are TGCGCCAGCAGCCACAGCCACCAGGGTTCACCCCTCCACTTT.

The chain uses TRBV9 and TRBJ1-2; TRBD1 is a possible D gene (6 bases). This CDR3 is 16 amino acids long. Germline V gene sequence: CDR1 SGDLS, CDR2 YYNGEE. Trimming stripped 4 bases from V and 2 bases from J, with 18 bases between. The CDR3 sequence: CASSSGGAGANYGYTF. The CDR3 bases are TGTGCCAGCAGCAGCGGTGGGGCAGGGGCGAACTATGGCTACACCTTC.

The chain carries TRBV9 and TRBJ1-2; D perhaps matches TRBD1 (5 bases). The germline V gene has CDR1 SGDLS and CDR2 YYNGEE. The CDR3 covers 14 residues. V was cut by 0 bases and J by 8 bases, with 14 bases left in between. This CDR3 reads CASSVDQGLGGYTF. DNA for the CDR3: TGTGCCAGCAGCGTAGACCAGGGTTTGGGCGGCTACACCTTC.

The rearrangement joins TRBV6-2 or TRBV6-3 to TRBJ1-6, with unresolved D. Per germline, CDR1 MNHEY and CDR2 SVGEGT. This CDR3 comprises 13 residues. Trimming took 6 bases from V and 7 from J, leaving 10 bases between them. CDR3 in DNA: TGTGCCAGCAGGCCTACAGCGAATTCACCCCTCCACTTT. Translated, it gives CASRPTANSPLHF.